In this sample, the clone carrying this TCR beta chain turned up many times. This CDR3 comprises 14 residues. The germline V and J ends were trimmed by 4 bases and 7 bases, with 18 bases remaining between them. In germline, CDR1 is SGHNT, CDR2 YYREEE (reference sequence). TCRdb reprocessed the PCR reads via MiXCR. Here the sample spans 6,000 to 8,000 clones, around 30% being singletons. These data originate in a study of metastatic and nonmetastatic thyroid tumors. Every patient underwent thyroid surgery untreated. The TCR sequence derives from a female donor with papillary thyroid cancer or a benign thyroid nodule (not recorded which). Some clones in this sample may be carry-over from other donors' samples. V and J are TRBV5-4 and TRBJ2-7, with TRBD2 as a possible D gene (6 bases). The material sequenced was tumor tissue. CDR3 DNA: TGTGCCAGCAGCCCCGGGGGAACCGCCAGGGAGCAGTACTTC. The encoded protein is CASSPGGTAREQYF.